The 23 T cell receptor beta chains below come from one sample, sequenced in a study of OX40 agonist ivuxolimab in advanced cancers. Here immunoSEQ multiplex PCR was the method, and the copy in TCRdb shows in-frame clones only, minus some. This table holds about 73,000 clones, almost 90% found once. The sample was CD4+ or CD8+ T cells sorted from blood, taken in a trial of the OX40 agonist ivuxolimab. These receptors were obtained from an adult with an advanced solid tumor such as melanoma, head and neck, liver or kidney cancer.

The chain joins TRBV5-1 to TRBJ2-2, with 9 bases identical to TRBD1. J lost 4 bases, V lost 2 bases, and 6 bases had no gene match. This CDR3 contains 16 residues. CDR1 and CDR2 (germline): SGHRS, YFSETQ. CDR3 bases: TGCGCCAGCAGCTTTGGGACAGGGAAAGGCACCGGGGAGCTGTTTTTT. Amino acids: CASSFGTGKGTGELFF.

The J gene is TRBJ2-5, the V gene TRBV5-6, with TRBD1 matching over 7 bases. Germline assignment: CDR1 SGHDT and CDR2 YYEEEE. This CDR3 region has 13 residues. V was pared by 5 bases and J by 3 bases, with 4 bases of the junction left unmatched. The CDR3 loop reads CASRFGTEETQYF. CDR3 in DNA: TGTGCCAGCAGATTCGGGACAGAAGAGACCCAGTACTTC.

The chain has TRBV6-1 and TRBJ2-3; no reliable D call. The V and J ends lost 8 bases and 2 bases respectively, with 17 bases between them. Germline V gives CDR1 MNHNS, CDR2 SASEGT. The CDR3 spans 15 residues. CDR3 sequence reads: CASGLSPGHTDTQYF. CDR3 coding DNA: TGTGCCAGCGGCCTGTCCCCGGGCCACACAGATACGCAGTATTTT.

This CDR3 reads CASSLSGLAGVPYEQYF. CDR3 DNA: TGTGCCAGCAGCTTAAGTGGACTAGCGGGGGTACCCTACGAGCAGTACTTC. The chain joins TRBV7-3 to TRBJ2-7, with TRBD2 matching 13 bases. The V segment lost 1 base and the J segment 2 bases; nucleotides outside the gene matches: 5. CDR3 length: 17 residues. Germline lookup yields CDR1 SGHTA and CDR2 FQGTGA.

The CDR3 region is CASSTAASYEQYF. In DNA form, the CDR3 reads TGTGCCAGCAGTACAGCGGCCTCCTACGAGCAGTACTTC. The chain uses TRBV28 and TRBJ2-7; tentative D call: TRBD2 (5 bases). CDR3 length: 13 residues. CDR1 is MDHEN and CDR2 is SYDVKM in the germline V gene. V was clipped by 5 bases and J by 0 bases, with 8 bases between them.

The chain uses TRBV7-3 and TRBJ1-1; 9 bases map to TRBD1. The CDR3 runs to 13 residues. Looked up from germline, CDR1 is SGHTA and CDR2 is FQGTGA. V lost 5 bases, J lost 6 bases, and 4 bases stayed unmatched. The CDR3 nucleotides read TGTGCCAGCAGCGCAAGACAGGGGGCTGAAGCTTTCTTT. This codes for CASSARQGAEAFF.

The chain has TRBV10-2 and TRBJ2-2, with D hard to call. This CDR3 contains 13 residues. With 1 base removed from V and 5 bases from J, the gap between germline ends came to 5 bases. In germline, CDR1 is WSHSY, CDR2 SAAADI. CDR3 protein: CASSELRTGELFF. The CDR3 DNA reads TGCGCCAGCAGTGAGTTAAGAACCGGGGAGCTGTTTTTT.

The chain employs TRBV19 and TRBJ2-7; 10 nucleotides align to TRBD1. In germline, CDR1 is LNHDA, CDR2 SQIVND (reference sequence). Trimming removed 10 bases from V and 0 bases from J; junction bases left unmatched: 6. CDR3 size: 14 residues. CDR3 DNA sequence: TGTGCCACTAGGGACAGGGGCAACTCCTACGAGCAGTACTTC. Amino acid sequence: CATRDRGNSYEQYF.

This clone was recorded once. The CDR3, as DNA: TGTGCCAGCTCACCTCCCGGCGTACAGAATAATGAAAAACTGTTTTTT. Translation: CASSPPGVQNNEKLFF. V is TRBV18 and J is TRBJ1-4, with D unclear. There are 16 residues in the CDR3. V shed 3 bases and J shed 4 bases, with 15 bases lying between them. CDR1 and CDR2 from the germline V gene are KGHSH and LQKENI. Complete variable domain (other parts from reference TRBV18 and TRBJ1-4): NAGVMQNPRHLVRRRGQEARLRCSPMKGHSHVYWYRQLPEEGLKFMVYLQKENIIDESGMPKERFSAEFPKEGPSILRIQQVVRGDSAAYFCASSPPGVQNNEKLFFGSGTQLSVL.

This chain joins TRBV30 and TRBJ1-2; the match to TRBD1 covers 9 bases. Trimming at V came to 8 bases and at J to 2 bases, leaving 3 bases not matched to a gene. The CDR3 totals 12 residues. Germline loops: CDR1 GTSNPN, CDR2 SVGIG (reference sequence). The CDR3 region has the DNA TGTGCCGGAACAGGGGGCAACTATGGCTACACCTTC. It encodes CAGTGGNYGYTF. The full variable domain, with the rest looked up from reference TRBV30 and TRBJ1-2, is SQTIHQWPATLVQPVGSPLSLECTVEGTSNPNLYWYRQAAGRGLQLLFYSVGIGQISSEVPQNLSASRPQDRQFILSSKKLLLSDSGFYLCAGTGGNYGYTFGSGTRLTVV.

For this clone: The sample carries other DNA sequences with the same CDR3. The CDR3 spells CASSIGGNQPQHF. Here the CDR3 DNA reads TGTGCCAGTAGTATCGGGGGGAATCAGCCCCAGCATTTT. V usage is TRBV19 and J usage is TRBJ1-5; D is perhaps TRBD1 (5 bases). Trimming cost V 3 bases and J 4 bases, with 7 bases left between them. This CDR3 has 13 amino acids. From germline, CDR1 is LNHDA and CDR2 SQIVND (reference sequence). Using reference TRBV19 and TRBJ1-5 for the parts outside the CDR3, the full variable domain is DGGITQSPKYLFRKEGQNVTLSCEQNLNHDAMYWYRQDPGQGLRLIYYSQIVNDFQKGDIAEGYSVSREKKESFPLTVTSAQKNPTAFYLCASSIGGNQPQHFGDGTRLSIL.

This clone was counted between two and nine times. The chain combines TRBV19 with TRBJ2-3, with D maybe TRBD1 (6 bases). V lost 7 bases, J lost 4 bases, and 15 bases lay in between. The V gene's germline CDR1 is LNHDA and CDR2 SQIVND (reference sequence). The length of the CDR3 is 14 residues. The CDR3 bases are TGTGCCAGTACCTCTGGGGGCGCGGCAGATACGCAGTATTTT. Amino acid sequence: CASTSGGAADTQYF.

The gene calls are TRBV19 and TRBJ1-5, with D unresolved. Per germline, CDR1 LNHDA and CDR2 SQIVND (reference sequence). The CDR3 has 15 residues. Trimming removed 7 bases at V and 1 base at J, with 14 bases between. CDR3: CASTRRVWSNQPQHF. CDR3 coding DNA: TGTGCCAGTACCCGCCGGGTGTGGAGCAATCAGCCCCAGCATTTT. Combining the CDR3 with reference TRBV19 and TRBJ1-5 gives the whole variable domain DGGITQSPKYLFRKEGQNVTLSCEQNLNHDAMYWYRQDPGQGLRLIYYSQIVNDFQKGDIAEGYSVSREKKESFPLTVTSAQKNPTAFYLCASTRRVWSNQPQHFGDGTRLSIL.

V gene TRBV11-2 combines with J gene TRBJ2-7, with D hard to call. This CDR3 comprises 14 residues. Between the trimmed V and J ends, which lost 5 bases and 0 bases, there was a span of 11 bases. CDR1 is SGHAT and CDR2 is FQNNGV in the germline V gene. DNA for the CDR3: TGTGCCAGCAGCCACCCGGGCCTCTCCTACGAGCAGTACTTC. This gives the protein CASSHPGLSYEQYF.

The chain joins TRBV6-5 to TRBJ1-2, with unresolved D. Germline V lookup: CDR1 MNHEY, CDR2 SVGAGI. This CDR3 region has 11 residues. V gave up 10 bases and J gave up 6 bases, with 12 bases separating them. CDR3 sequence (DNA): TGTGCCACGCAAACAGATCATGGCTACACCTTC. Protein: CATQTDHGYTF.

The genes are TRBV19 and TRBJ1-4; no clear D gene. The V gene lost 6 bases and the J gene lost 5 bases, with 13 bases spanning the gap. CDR3 length: 14 residues. The germline V gene encodes CDR1 LNHDA and CDR2 SQIVND (reference sequence). CDR3 sequence (DNA): TGTGCCAGTAGGTTGACAATACTCAATGAAAAACTGTTTTTT. Encoded protein: CASRLTILNEKLFF.

The chain uses TRBV15 and TRBJ2-3; tentative D call: TRBD2 (6 bases). CDR3 length: 13 amino acids. Trimming removed 0 bases from V and 12 bases from J, with 13 bases in between. The germline gives CDR1 LNHNV, CDR2 YYDKDF (reference sequence). CDR3 DNA sequence: TGTGCCACCAGCAGAGATTTTGCTAGCGAACAGTATTTT. Translating gives CATSRDFASEQYF.

This chain links TRBV11-2 with TRBJ1-6, with 7 bases aligning to TRBD1. The CDR3 spans 16 residues. Germline values: CDR1 SGHAT, CDR2 FQNNGV. Trimming took 6 bases from V and 7 from J; bases not matched to a gene: 12. CDR3 amino acids: CASRPLRGLRNSPLHF. For the CDR3, the DNA is TGTGCCAGCAGGCCTCTTAGGGGGCTAAGGAATTCACCCCTCCACTTT.

This chain connects TRBV5-3 to TRBJ1-1, with D maybe TRBD1 (5 bases). TRBV5-3 has ORF status, its function being uncertain. V lost 2 bases and J 1 base, leaving 9 bases between the germline ends. This CDR3 comprises 14 residues. CDR3 sequence (DNA): TGTGCCAGAAGCTTTCCGGGGCCGAACACTGAAGCTTTCTTT. Translating gives CARSFPGPNTEAFF.

This chain uses TRBV6-1 with TRBJ1-4; D not certain. Germline assignment: CDR1 MNHNS and CDR2 SASEGT. The CDR3 sequence is 13 residues long. The ends were cut back, 7 bases at V and 7 bases at J, with 13 bases in the middle. In DNA, the CDR3 is TGTGCCAGCACACGGGGTGTTAGTGAAAAACTGTTTTTT. Translating it yields CASTRGVSEKLFF.

This clone has just a few counts. The genes are TRBV2 and TRBJ2-1; the D is unclear. The CDR3 is made up of 15 amino acids. Germline CDR1 and CDR2: SNHLY and FYNNEI. Between the trimmed V and J ends, which lost 6 bases and 4 bases, there was a span of 16 bases. This chain's CDR3 is CASSAKTGGYNEQFF. CDR3 in DNA: TGTGCCAGCAGCGCAAAAACGGGCGGTTACAATGAGCAGTTCTTC.

The rearrangement uses TRBV29-1 and TRBJ2-2, with TRBD1 identical over 10 bases. Germline CDR1 reads SQVTM; CDR2 reads ANQGSEA. There are 13 residues in the CDR3. Germline trimming cut 6 bases from V and 6 bases from J; bases unmatched to any gene: 4. The CDR3 bases are TGCAGCGTCCGGACAGGGGGGTCCGGGGAGCTGTTTTTT. Its translation: CSVRTGGSGELFF.

The J gene is TRBJ1-4, the V gene TRBV6-1; D is unclear. Germline-derived CDR1 and CDR2 are MNHNS and SASEGT. V was pared by 3 bases and J by 7 bases, with 24 bases between. The CDR3 length is 18 residues. The DNA of the CDR3 is TGTGCCAGCAGTGACCCCCCGGGTCGGAACGTCCAACTTGAAAAACTGTTTTTT. Amino acids: CASSDPPGRNVQLEKLFF.